Given below is one TCR beta chain in context. Its antigen is unidentified. The data belong to a study of cytomegalovirus exposure and HLA in healthy donors. Study findings and constraints: Sequencing artifact likely explains a cluster of highly shared sequence variants.

This CDR3 has 15 residues. The germline V gene has CDR1 SGHDT and CDR2 YYEEEE. V lost 3 bases and J lost 6; bases outside the gene matches: 7. Use of 60 Vbeta and 13 Jbeta primers characterized the PCR. TCRdb's table, derived via immunoSEQ multiplex PCR, lists solely in-frame clones and lacks some. The sample holds over 150,000 clones, approximately 79% seen once. The sequenced sample was PBMCs. The chain employs TRBV5-6 and TRBJ2-1; 9 bases line up with TRBD2. This receptor was identified in a human donor in good health. DNA of the CDR3: TGTGCCAGCAGCTCCGGACTAGCGACCCGCAATGAGCAGTTCTTC. It encodes CASSSGLATRNEQFF.